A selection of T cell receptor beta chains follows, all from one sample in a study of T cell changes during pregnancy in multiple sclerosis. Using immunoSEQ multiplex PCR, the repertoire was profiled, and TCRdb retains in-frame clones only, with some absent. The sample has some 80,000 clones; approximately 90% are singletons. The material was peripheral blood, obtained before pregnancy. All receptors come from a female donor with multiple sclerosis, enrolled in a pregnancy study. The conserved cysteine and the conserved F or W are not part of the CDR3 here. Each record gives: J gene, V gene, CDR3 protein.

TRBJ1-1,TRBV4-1,ASSQEEGMNTEAF
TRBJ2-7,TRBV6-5,ASKTLAESSYEQY
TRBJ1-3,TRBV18,ASSPQRGSGNTIY
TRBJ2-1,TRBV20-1,SANQGLLGF
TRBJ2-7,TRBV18,ASSPPSGGLLEQY
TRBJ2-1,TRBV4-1,ASSRGWDGTAYNEQF
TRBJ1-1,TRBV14,ASSLTGHTEAF
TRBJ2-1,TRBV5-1,ASSLRQGEGEQF
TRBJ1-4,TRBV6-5,ASSYERGDRGEKLF
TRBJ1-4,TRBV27,ASSLVREKNEKLF
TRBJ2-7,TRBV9,ASSRAGGPLEQY
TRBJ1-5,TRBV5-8,ASSPDRDSNQPQH
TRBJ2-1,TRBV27,AASGGASSYNEQF
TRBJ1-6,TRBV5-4,ASSYATGANSPLH
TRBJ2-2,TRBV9,ASSVTVTGELF
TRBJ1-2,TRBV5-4,ASSGGAPELD
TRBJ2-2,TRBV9,ASSVAGPGELF
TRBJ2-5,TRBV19,ASSAWGQGQETQY
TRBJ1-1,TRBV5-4,ASSLTGATTEAF
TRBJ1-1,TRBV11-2,ASSFFRGGSTEAF